Detailed here is one TCR beta chain. The data stem from a study of blood T cell repertoires in COVID-19. Study-level information: COVID-19 samples from acute and convalescent phases originated in the United States, Italy and Spain. T cells, B-cell-depleted T cells, or PBMCs supplied cDNA or gDNA.

Data came from immunoSEQ multiplex PCR; TCRdb stores just in-frame clones and leaves some out. The table has some 120,000 clones, 70% to 90% seen once. V dropped 3 bases and J dropped 6; count of bases not matched to a gene: 5. Germline V lookup: CDR1 SGDLS, CDR2 YYNGEE. The CDR3 extends over 15 amino acids. The sequenced material came from peripheral blood. The chain joins TRBV9 to TRBJ2-2; 10 bases line up with TRBD1. This sequence originates from a woman of 80 years or more with acute or convalescent COVID-19. CDR3 in amino acids: CASSGTGTGAGELFF. The DNA of the CDR3 is TGTGCCAGCAGCGGTACCGGGACAGGGGCCGGGGAGCTGTTTTTT.